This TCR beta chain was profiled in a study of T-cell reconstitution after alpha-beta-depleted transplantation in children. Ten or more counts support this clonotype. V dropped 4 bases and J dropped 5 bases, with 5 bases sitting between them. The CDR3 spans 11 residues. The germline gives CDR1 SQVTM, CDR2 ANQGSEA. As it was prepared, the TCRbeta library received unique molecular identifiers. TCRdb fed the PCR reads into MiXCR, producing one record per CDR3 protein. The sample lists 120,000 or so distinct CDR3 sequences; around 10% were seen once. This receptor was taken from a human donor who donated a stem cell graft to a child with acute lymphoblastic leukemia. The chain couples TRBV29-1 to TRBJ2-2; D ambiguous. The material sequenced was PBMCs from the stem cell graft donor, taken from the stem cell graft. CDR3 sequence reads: CSVGGTGELFF. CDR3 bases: TGCAGCGTTGGGGGAACCGGGGAGCTGTTTTTT.